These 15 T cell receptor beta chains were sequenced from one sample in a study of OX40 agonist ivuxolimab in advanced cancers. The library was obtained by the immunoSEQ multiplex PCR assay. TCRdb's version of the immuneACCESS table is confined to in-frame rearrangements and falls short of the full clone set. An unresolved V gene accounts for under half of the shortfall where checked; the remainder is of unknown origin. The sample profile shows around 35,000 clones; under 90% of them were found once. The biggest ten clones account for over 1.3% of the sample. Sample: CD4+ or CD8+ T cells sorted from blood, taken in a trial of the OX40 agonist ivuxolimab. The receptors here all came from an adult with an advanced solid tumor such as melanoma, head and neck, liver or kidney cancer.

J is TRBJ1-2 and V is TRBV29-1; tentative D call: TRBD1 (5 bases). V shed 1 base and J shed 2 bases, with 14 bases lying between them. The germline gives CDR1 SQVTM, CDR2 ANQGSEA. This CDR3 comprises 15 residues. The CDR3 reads CSVEVWGPGNYGYTF. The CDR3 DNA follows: TGCAGCGTTGAAGTGTGGGGCCCCGGGAACTATGGCTACACCTTC.

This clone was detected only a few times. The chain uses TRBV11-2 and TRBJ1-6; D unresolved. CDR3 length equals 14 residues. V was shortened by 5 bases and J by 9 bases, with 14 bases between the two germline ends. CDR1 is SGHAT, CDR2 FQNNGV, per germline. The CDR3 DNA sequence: TGTGCCAGCAGCCAGAGGGAGGACGCTTCACCCCTCCACTTT. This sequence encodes CASSQREDASPLHF.

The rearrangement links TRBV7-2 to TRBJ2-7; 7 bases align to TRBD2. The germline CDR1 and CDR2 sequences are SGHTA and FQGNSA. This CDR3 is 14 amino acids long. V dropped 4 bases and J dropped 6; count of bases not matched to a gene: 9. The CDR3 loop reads CASSSSGMGGEQYF. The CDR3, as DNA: TGTGCCAGCAGCTCCAGCGGGATGGGGGGCGAGCAGTACTTC.

DNA for the CDR3: TGTGCCAGTAGATGGGGGGAGCAGTACTTC. It yields the protein CASRWGEQYF. The chain is built from TRBV19 and TRBJ2-7; either TRBD1 or TRBD2 may supply D (5 bases each). The V end was cut by 6 bases, the J end by 7 bases, with 7 bases between. From germline, CDR1 is LNHDA and CDR2 SQIVND (reference sequence). The CDR3 loop spans 10 amino acids.

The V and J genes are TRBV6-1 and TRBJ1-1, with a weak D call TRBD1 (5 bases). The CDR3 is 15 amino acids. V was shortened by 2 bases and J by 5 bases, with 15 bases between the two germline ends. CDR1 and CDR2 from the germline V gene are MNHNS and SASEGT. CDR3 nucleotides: TGTGCCAGCAGTGAAAGGTGGGGCGCATGGACTGAAGCTTTCTTT. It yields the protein CASSERWGAWTEAFF.

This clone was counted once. The CDR3 DNA sequence: TGTGCCAGCAGCTTAGATACAGGGGGGAGTTTTGGCTACACCTTC. Translated: CASSLDTGGSFGYTF. The chain joins TRBV7-2 to TRBJ1-2; 8 bases fit TRBD1. The length of the CDR3 is 15 residues. V lost 1 base to trimming and J lost 7 bases; unmatched junction nucleotides: 8. CDR1 and CDR2 (germline): SGHTA, FQGNSA.

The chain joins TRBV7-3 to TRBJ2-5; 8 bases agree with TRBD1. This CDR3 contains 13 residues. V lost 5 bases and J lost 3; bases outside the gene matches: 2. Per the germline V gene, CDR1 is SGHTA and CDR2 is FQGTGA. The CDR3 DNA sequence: TGTGCCAGCAGCAAACAGGGGGAAGAGACCCAGTACTTC. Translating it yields CASSKQGEETQYF.

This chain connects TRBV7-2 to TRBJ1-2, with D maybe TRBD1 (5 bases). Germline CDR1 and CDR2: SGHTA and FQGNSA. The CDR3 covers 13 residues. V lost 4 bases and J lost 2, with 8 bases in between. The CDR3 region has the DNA TGTGCCAGCAGCTCGCAGGGCAACTATGGCTACACCTTC. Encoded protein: CASSSQGNYGYTF. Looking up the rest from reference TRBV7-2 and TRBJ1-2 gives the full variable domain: GAGVSQSPSNKVTEKGKDVELRCDPISGHTALYWYRQSLGQGLEFLIYFQGNSAPDKSGLPSDRFSAERTGGSVSTLTIQRTQQEDSAVYLCASSSQGNYGYTFGSGTRLTVV.

The CDR3 protein is CASSLGTGGGETQYF. The CDR3 nucleotides read TGCGCCAGCAGCTTGGGGACAGGGGGCGGAGAGACCCAGTACTTC. This sequence joins TRBV5-1 and TRBJ2-5, with TRBD1 matching over 11 bases. Germline lookup yields CDR1 SGHRS and CDR2 YFSETQ. V lost 0 bases, J lost 4 bases, and 2 bases stayed unmatched. This CDR3 comprises 15 residues. The full variable domain, its missing parts supplied by reference TRBV5-1 and TRBJ2-5, is KAGVTQTPRYLIKTRGQQVTLSCSPISGHRSVSWYQQTPGQGLQFLFEYFSETQRNKGNFPGRFSGRQFSNSRSEMNVSTLELGDSALYLCASSLGTGGGETQYFGPGTRLLVL.

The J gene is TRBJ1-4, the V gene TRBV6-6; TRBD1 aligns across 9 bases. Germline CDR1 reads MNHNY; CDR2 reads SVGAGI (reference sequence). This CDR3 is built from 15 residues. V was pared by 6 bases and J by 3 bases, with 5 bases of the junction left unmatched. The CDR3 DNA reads TGTGCCAGCAGCCCACAGGGGGCGGCTAATGAAAAACTGTTTTTT. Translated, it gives CASSPQGAANEKLFF.

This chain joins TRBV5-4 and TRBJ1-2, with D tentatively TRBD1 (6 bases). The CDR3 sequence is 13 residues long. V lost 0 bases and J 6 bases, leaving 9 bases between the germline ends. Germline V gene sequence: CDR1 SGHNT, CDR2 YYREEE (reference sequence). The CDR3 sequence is CASSLAGGNGYTF. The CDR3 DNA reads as TGTGCCAGCAGCTTGGCGGGGGGCAATGGCTACACCTTC. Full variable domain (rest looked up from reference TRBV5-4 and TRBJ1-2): ETGVTQSPTHLIKTRGQQVTLRCSSQSGHNTVSWYQQALGQGPQFIFQYYREEENGRGNFPPRFSGLQFPNYSSELNVNALELDDSALYLCASSLAGGNGYTFGSGTRLTVV.

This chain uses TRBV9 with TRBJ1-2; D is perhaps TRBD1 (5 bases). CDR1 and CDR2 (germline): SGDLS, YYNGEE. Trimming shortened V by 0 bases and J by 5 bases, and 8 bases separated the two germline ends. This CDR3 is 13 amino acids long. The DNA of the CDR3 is TGTGCCAGCAGCGTAGGAGGGGTGTATGGCTACACCTTC. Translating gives CASSVGGVYGYTF.

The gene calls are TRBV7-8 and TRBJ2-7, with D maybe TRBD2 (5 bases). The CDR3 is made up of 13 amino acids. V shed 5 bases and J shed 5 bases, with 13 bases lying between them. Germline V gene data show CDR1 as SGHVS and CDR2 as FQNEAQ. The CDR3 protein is CASSAFTGNEQYF. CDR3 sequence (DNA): TGTGCCAGCAGCGCGTTTACGGGAAACGAGCAGTACTTC.

Here the CDR3 reads CASSGDGTGGYGYTF. CDR3 DNA: TGTGCCAGCAGCGGAGACGGGACAGGGGGATATGGCTACACCTTC. This chain connects TRBV11-2 to TRBJ1-2, with TRBD1 matching 11 bases. CDR3 size: 15 residues. Germline CDR1 is SGHAT and CDR2 is FQNNGV. V lost 5 bases, J lost 5 bases, and 7 bases stayed unmatched.

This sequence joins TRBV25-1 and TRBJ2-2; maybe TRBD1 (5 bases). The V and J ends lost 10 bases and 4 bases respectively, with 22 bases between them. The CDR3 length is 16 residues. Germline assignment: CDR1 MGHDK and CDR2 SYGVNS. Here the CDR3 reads CATRSQGQWGTGELFF. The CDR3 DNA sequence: TGTGCCACCCGTTCTCAGGGTCAGTGGGGCACCGGGGAGCTGTTTTTT.